This T cell receptor beta chain was profiled in a study of T-cell reconstitution after alpha-beta-depleted transplantation in children. Study outcomes and limitations: Surviving thymic progenitors and recipient T cells were the source of high TCRbeta diversity at day 60 in some patients. About two months after transplant, alpha-beta T cells reportedly came from several hundred expanded graft clones.

About this clonotype itself: Its antigen is as yet unknown. At one end, the junction sequence differs from germline, possibly due to a read error.

Preparing the TCRbeta library involved the use of unique molecular identifiers. TCRdb called the PCR reads again in MiXCR, with one record for every CDR3 protein. The sample contains fewer than 750,000 distinct CDR3 sequences, 27% of which appear only once. CDR3 length: 14 residues. CDR1 is SGHRS, CDR2 YFSETQ, per germline. The source material was PBMCs, sampled before TCRalphabeta/CD19-depleted stem cell transplant. The source of this sequence is a boy in the first two years of life with Wiskott-Aldrich syndrome, due to receive a stem cell transplant. The chain joins TRBV5-1 to TRBJ1-1; 12 bases line up with TRBD1. CDR3 coding DNA: TGCGCCAGCAGCCTGGGACAGGGGGCGACTGAACCTTTCTTT. This sequence encodes CASSLGQGATEPFF.